Described below is a single T cell receptor (beta chain) sequence and its context. Its specificity is unknown. This entry comes from a study of OX40 agonist ivuxolimab in advanced cancers. Method: immunoSEQ multiplex PCR; TCRdb's copy keeps in-frame clones and lacks some. Of about 86,000 clones in the sample, roughly 89% are singletons; the top ten hold approximately 9.3%. Notes on the study in general: The CD4+ and CD8+ T cells in the blood had expanded clonally by week 6 at 0.1 to 3.0 mg/kg. Some nonresponders also had low normalized T-cell clonal expansion. Partly responding patients at 0.1-3.0 mg/kg showed some of the smallest clonal expansion.

The TCR originated in an adult with an advanced solid tumor such as melanoma, head and neck, liver or kidney cancer. This specimen consisted of CD4+ or CD8+ T cells sorted from blood, obtained in a trial of the OX40 agonist ivuxolimab.

The CDR3 sequence is CAISMTSGRASYEQYF. In nucleotides, the CDR3 is TGTGCCATCAGTATGACTAGCGGGAGGGCCTCCTACGAGCAGTACTTC. The chain links TRBV10-3 to TRBJ2-7, with TRBD2 identical over 14 bases. Looked up from germline, CDR1 is ENHRY and CDR2 is SYGVKD. This CDR3 contains 16 residues. After removal of 5 bases from V and 0 bases from J, the junction contained 3 bases not matched to a gene.